The T cell receptor beta chain described here comes from a study of T cell changes during pregnancy in multiple sclerosis. V was clipped by 2 bases and J by 3 bases; unmatched bases: 7. This CDR3 has 16 residues. Germline assignment: CDR1 SEHNR and CDR2 FQNEAQ (reference sequence). Libraries were prepared by immunoSEQ multiplex PCR; TCRdb keeps only in-frame clonotypes and omits some of them. Of roughly 25,000 clones listed, approximately 86% are singletons. The genes are TRBV7-9 and TRBJ1-1; 9 positions agree with TRBD1. The material sequenced was CD8+ T cells from peripheral blood mononuclear cells, taken in the first trimester of pregnancy. The receptor was derived from a female donor in good health, enrolled as a control in a pregnancy study. Here the CDR3 DNA reads TGTGCCAGCAGCTTAATTGGGACAGGGAGAGACACTGAAGCTTTCTTT. Its translation: CASSLIGTGRDTEAFF.